This T cell receptor beta chain emerged from a study of blood T cells in healthy people across ages. A sample-barcoded 5' primer and a J-beta primer mix were used in a second PCR of roughly 6 to 12 cycles. Samples each returned at least 3 million CDR3-containing paired-end reads. One entry per CDR3 protein results from TCRdb running MiXCR on the 5' RACE reads. The sample records fewer than 2,000,000 distinct CDR3 sequences, about two fifths being singletons. Germline CDR1 ENHRY, CDR2 SYGVKD. V was shortened by 5 bases and J by 4 bases, with 11 bases between the two germline ends. This CDR3 has 13 amino acids.

The receptor was isolated from a human donor in good health. V gene TRBV10-3 combines with J gene TRBJ2-5; no definite D call. Sample: blood. The CDR3 DNA reads as TGTGCCATCAGTCAACCCCAAGGAGAGACCCAGTACTTC. Its translation: CAISQPQGETQYF.